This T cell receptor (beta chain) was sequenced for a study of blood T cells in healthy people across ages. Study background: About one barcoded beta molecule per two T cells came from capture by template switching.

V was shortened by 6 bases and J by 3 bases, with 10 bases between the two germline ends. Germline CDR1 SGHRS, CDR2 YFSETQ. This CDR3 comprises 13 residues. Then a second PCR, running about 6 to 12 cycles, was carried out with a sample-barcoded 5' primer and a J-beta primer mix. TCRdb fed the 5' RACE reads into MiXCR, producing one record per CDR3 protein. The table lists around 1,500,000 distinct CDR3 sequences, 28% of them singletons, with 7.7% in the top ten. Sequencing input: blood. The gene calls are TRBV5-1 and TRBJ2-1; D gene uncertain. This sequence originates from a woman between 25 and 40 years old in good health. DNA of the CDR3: TGCGCCAGCAAGTTGGCGGTCTACAATGAGCAGTTCTTC. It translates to CASKLAVYNEQFF.